These T cell receptor beta chains were read from a single sample in a study of blood T cell repertoires in COVID-19. Method: immunoSEQ multiplex PCR; TCRdb's copy keeps in-frame clones and lacks some. The repertoire consists of 180,000 or so clones, with 75% to 90% occurring once and the leading ten covering roughly 8%. Specimen: peripheral blood. The receptors here all came from a woman aged 55-69 years with acute or convalescent COVID-19. CDR3s include the opening cysteine and the closing phenylalanine or tryptophan. The D gene is left open where the match is weak. Clone size is stated in some rows and not others, as once, few, many or a class when expanded.

TRBV11-2	TRBJ2-6	.	.	TGTGCCAGCAGCTTGGGCGGGGCCAACGTCCTGACTTTC	CASSLGGANVLTF
TRBV5-1	TRBJ1-1	.	.	TGCGCCAGCAGCTTGGTACTGGGGGGCACTGAAGCTTTCTTT	CASSLVLGGTEAFF
TRBV5-1	TRBJ1-1	once	.	TGCGCCAGCAGCTTAGGACAGACGAACACTGAAGCTTTCTTT	CASSLGQTNTEAFF
TRBV29-1	TRBJ2-1	.	.	TGCAGCGTTGTTCAGGGCGGCTCCTACAATGAGCAGTTCTTC	CSVVQGGSYNEQFF
TRBV10-2	TRBJ1-5	few	TRBD1	TGCGCCAGCAGTGAGTCCGGGACAGCAAGACAGCCCCAGCATTTT	CASSESGTARQPQHF
TRBV28	TRBJ1-2	.	.	TGTGCCAGCAGTTTCGGAGGGCTCCCCATTTCTAACTATGGCTACACCTTC	CASSFGGLPISNYGYTF
TRBV28	TRBJ1-3	.	.	TGTGCCAGCAGTTTGGGGCACTCAATTGGAAACACCATATATTTT	CASSLGHSIGNTIYF
TRBV30	TRBJ2-3	.	.	TGTGCCTGGAGTGTAGGTGGGAGTTTAGATACGCAGTATTTT	CAWSVGGSLDTQYF
TRBV7-9	TRBJ2-5	.	.	TGTGCCAGCAGCTCAGGCGGGTTACGAGAGACCCAGTACTTC	CASSSGGLRETQYF
TRBV27	TRBJ1-6	.	.	TGTGCCAGCACCCTGGACTACGGGACCTCACCCCTCCACTTT	CASTLDYGTSPLHF
TRBV30	TRBJ1-1	.	.	TGTGCCTGGAGCCCACTCAATGGGCATCGCGAAGCTTTCTTT	CAWSPLNGHREAFF
TRBV21-1	TRBJ2-1	.	.	TGTGCCAGCAGCAACTCACCGGGACTAGCGGGCCCTTACAATGAGCAGTTCTTC	CASSNSPGLAGPYNEQFF
TRBV28	TRBJ1-5	.	TRBD1	TGTGCCAGCAGTTCGGGACAGGGTAACCATCAGCCCCAGCATTTT	CASSSGQGNHQPQHF
TRBV30	TRBJ1-5	once	.	TGTGCCTGGGCACAGGGCCCCCACCAGCCCCAGCATTTT	CAWAQGPHQPQHF
TRBV30	TRBJ2-1	.	TRBD2	TGTGCCTGGAGTGGCCGGGGACTAGCGGCCTTTTATGAGCAGTTCTTC	CAWSGRGLAAFYEQFF
TRBV12-3/TRBV12-4	TRBJ2-3	.	.	TGTGCCAGCAGTTTAAGTCCCGGTCCGCAGTATTTT	CASSLSPGPQYF
TRBV7-9	TRBJ2-5	.	.	TGTGCCAGCAGCTGGACAGCACAAGAGACCCAGTACTTC	CASSWTAQETQYF
TRBV3-1/TRBV3-2	TRBJ1-4	.	.	TGTGCCAGCAGCCACCTCCTTGAGGGAGGGAGCGAAAAACTGTTTTTT	CASSHLLEGGSEKLFF
TRBV19	TRBJ1-2	.	TRBD1	TGTGCCAGTAGTAGGGACAGCTTTTCGGGCTACACCTTC	CASSRDSFSGYTF
TRBV28	TRBJ2-7	few	TRBD2	TGTGCCAGCAGTCCCCTGCTAGCGGGGTCCCTATACGAGCAGTACTTC	CASSPLLAGSLYEQYF
TRBV20-1	TRBJ1-6	.	.	TGCAGTGCTAGTACCCAGGCACCCCTCCACTTT	CSASTQAPLHF
TRBV7-9	TRBJ1-5	.	.	TGTGCCAGCAGCTTGGGAGAATACAATCAGCCCCAGCATTTT	CASSLGEYNQPQHF
TRBV2	TRBJ2-7	.	.	TGTGCCAGCAGACCCCGACAGACCTACGAGCAGTACTTC	CASRPRQTYEQYF
TRBV12-3/TRBV12-4	TRBJ1-2	few	.	TGTGCCAGCAGTTCAACCTGGGGGCAAGGCTACACCTTC	CASSSTWGQGYTF
TRBV5-8	TRBJ1-2	.	TRBD1	TGTGCCAGCAGCTTACAGGGGATCGGCTATGGCTACACCTTC	CASSLQGIGYGYTF
TRBV5-1	TRBJ2-1	.	TRBD1	TGCGCCAGCAGCGTGGGACAGGGGTTTTACAATGAGCAGTTCTTC	CASSVGQGFYNEQFF
TRBV28	TRBJ2-3	.	.	TGTGCCAGCAGTTTAGAGGGAGCGGGAGATACGCAGTATTTT	CASSLEGAGDTQYF